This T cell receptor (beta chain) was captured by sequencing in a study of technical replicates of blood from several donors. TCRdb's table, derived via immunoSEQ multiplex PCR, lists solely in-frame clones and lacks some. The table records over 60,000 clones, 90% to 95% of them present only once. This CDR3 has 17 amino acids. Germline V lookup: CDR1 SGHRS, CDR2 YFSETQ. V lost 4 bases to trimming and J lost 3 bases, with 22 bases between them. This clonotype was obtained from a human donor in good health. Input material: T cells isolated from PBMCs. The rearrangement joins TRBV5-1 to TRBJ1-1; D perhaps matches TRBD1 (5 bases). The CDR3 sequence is CASSDEKGLLEDTEAFF. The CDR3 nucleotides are TGCGCCAGCAGCGATGAAAAGGGACTCCTGGAGGACACTGAAGCTTTCTTT. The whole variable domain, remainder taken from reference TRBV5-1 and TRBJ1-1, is KAGVTQTPRYLIKTRGQQVTLSCSPISGHRSVSWYQQTPGQGLQFLFEYFSETQRNKGNFPGRFSGRQFSNSRSEMNVSTLELGDSALYLCASSDEKGLLEDTEAFFGQGTRLTVV.